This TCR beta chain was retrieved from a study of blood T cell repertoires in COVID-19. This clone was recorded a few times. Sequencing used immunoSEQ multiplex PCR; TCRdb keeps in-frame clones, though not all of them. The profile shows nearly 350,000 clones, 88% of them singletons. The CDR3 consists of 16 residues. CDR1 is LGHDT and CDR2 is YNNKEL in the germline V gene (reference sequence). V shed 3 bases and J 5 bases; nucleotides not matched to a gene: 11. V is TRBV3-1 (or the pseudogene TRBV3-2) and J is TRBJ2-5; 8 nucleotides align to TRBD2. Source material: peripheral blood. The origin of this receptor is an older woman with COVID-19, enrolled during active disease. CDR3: CASSQGRLARGETQYF. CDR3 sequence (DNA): TGTGCCAGCAGCCAGGGAAGACTAGCGCGGGGGGAGACCCAGTACTTC.